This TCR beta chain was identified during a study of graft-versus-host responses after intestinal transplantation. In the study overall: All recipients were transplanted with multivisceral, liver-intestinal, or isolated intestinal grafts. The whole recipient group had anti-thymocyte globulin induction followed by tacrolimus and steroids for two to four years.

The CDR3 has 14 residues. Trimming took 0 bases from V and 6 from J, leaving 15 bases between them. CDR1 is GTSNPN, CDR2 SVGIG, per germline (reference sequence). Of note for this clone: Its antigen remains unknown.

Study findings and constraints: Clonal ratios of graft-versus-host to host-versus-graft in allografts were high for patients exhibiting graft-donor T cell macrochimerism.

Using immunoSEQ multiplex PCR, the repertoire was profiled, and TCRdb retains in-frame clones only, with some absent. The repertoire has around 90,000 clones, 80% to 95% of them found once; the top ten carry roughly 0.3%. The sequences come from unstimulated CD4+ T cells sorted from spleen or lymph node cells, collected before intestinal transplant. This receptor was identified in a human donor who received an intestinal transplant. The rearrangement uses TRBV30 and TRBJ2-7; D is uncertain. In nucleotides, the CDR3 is TGTGCCTGGAGTGTACCCGGCAGAAGGAGCGAGCAGTACTTC. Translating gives CAWSVPGRRSEQYF.